Following are 14 T cell receptor beta chains from one sample sequenced in a study of memory CD4+ T cells and cytomegalovirus serostatus (dated by TCRdb to the late 2010s). A FACSAria II was used to sort memory CD4+ T cells, defined as single viable CD3+CD4+CD8-CD45RO+ cells. Libraries were constructed by the immunoSEQ multiplex PCR assay. TCRdb obtained this table from immuneACCESS and retained in-frame rearrangements with V and J assigned. These tables miss some clones; where compared with another copy, unresolved V genes account for less than half of the shortfall, and the remainder is unexplained. This sample holds 35,000 to 55,000 clones; roughly three quarters were observed only once. Around 0.99% of the sample rests with the top ten. The sequenced sample was memory CD4+ T cells from blood. Every receptor here comes from an adult in good health and CMV-seronegative.

This clone has just one count. The V gene is TRBV7-2, the J gene TRBJ2-2, with TRBD2 as a possible D gene (5 bases). This CDR3 is 16 amino acids long. CDR1 is SGHTA and CDR2 is FQGNSA in the germline V gene. V lost 0 bases, J lost 5 bases, and 13 bases lay in between. The CDR3 is CASSLAPMEVTGELFF. The CDR3 coding sequence is TGTGCCAGCAGCTTAGCGCCCATGGAGGTAACCGGGGAGCTGTTTTTT.

V is TRBV19 and J is TRBJ2-2, with D tentatively TRBD1 or TRBD2 (6 bases each). CDR1 is LNHDA, CDR2 SQIVND, per germline (reference sequence). CDR3 size: 13 residues. Trimming took off 3 bases at V and 6 bases at J, with 8 bases between the two ends. CDR3 in amino acids: CASSMRGAGELFF. As DNA, the CDR3 is TGTGCCAGTAGTATGAGGGGGGCCGGGGAGCTGTTTTTT.

This clone has only one observation. The chain joins TRBV5-1 to TRBJ1-3; 8 bases are a match to TRBD1. With 4 bases clipped from V and 9 bases from J, the junction kept 12 bases outside the gene matches. This CDR3 has 15 amino acids. The V gene's germline CDR1 is SGHRS and CDR2 YFSETQ. CDR3 in DNA: TGCGCCAGCAGCCATAAGCCACAGGGGGACGGCACCATATATTTT. Translating gives CASSHKPQGDGTIYF.

The chain combines TRBV27 with TRBJ1-2, with D possibly matching TRBD1 (5 bases). The V end lost 5 bases, the J end lost 2 bases, and 9 bases lay between the germline ends. CDR3 length: 13 residues. CDR1 is MNHEY and CDR2 is SMNVEV in the germline V gene (reference sequence). The CDR3 region is CASSRGVNYGYTF. For the CDR3, the DNA is TGTGCCAGCAGTCGGGGGGTCAACTATGGCTACACCTTC.

The V gene is TRBV19, the J gene TRBJ1-5; D is ambiguous. Germline CDR1 LNHDA, CDR2 SQIVND (reference sequence). The CDR3 spans 15 residues. The ends were cut back, 7 bases at V and 3 bases at J, with 16 bases in the middle. The CDR3 region is CASIPPGGFNQPQHF. DNA for the CDR3: TGTGCCAGTATCCCGCCGGGCGGATTCAATCAGCCCCAGCATTTT.

The chain joins TRBV10-2 to TRBJ2-3; 11 bases align to TRBD2. The ends lost 6 bases at V and 3 bases at J; junction bases unmatched: 5. The CDR3 consists of 15 residues. Germline V lookup: CDR1 WSHSY, CDR2 SAAADI. The CDR3 DNA sequence: TGCGCCAGCAGGGTAGCGGGGGGGCGAACAGATACGCAGTATTTT. This translates into CASRVAGGRTDTQYF.

The chain joins TRBV4-3 to TRBJ2-1; D is possibly TRBD1 (5 bases). Trimming pared 4 bases from V and 10 bases from J, leaving 20 bases between. Per germline, CDR1 LGHNA and CDR2 YSLEER. This CDR3 spans 15 amino acids. The CDR3 DNA sequence: TGCGCCAGCAGCCCTGCCCCGGCAGGGCAACGAGAGCAGTTCTTC. Translated, it gives CASSPAPAGQREQFF.

The rearrangement uses TRBV27 and TRBJ2-1, with a weak D call TRBD1 (5 bases). This CDR3 has 13 residues. With 6 bases removed from V and 5 bases from J, the gap between germline ends came to 11 bases. Germline V gives CDR1 MNHEY, CDR2 SMNVEV (reference sequence). The chain's CDR3 is CASRTVTDNEQFF. The CDR3, as DNA: TGTGCCAGCAGGACAGTAACCGACAATGAGCAGTTCTTC.

The chain recombines TRBV2 with TRBJ2-1; TRBD2 matches 8 bases. Germline-derived CDR1 and CDR2 are SNHLY and FYNNEI. The CDR3 runs 17 residues. V lost 2 bases and J lost 6; bases outside the gene matches: 12. The CDR3 DNA follows: TGTGCCAGCAGTGAATCTTACGGGAGGGGCCCCCGCAATGAGCAGTTCTTC. It specifies CASSESYGRGPRNEQFF.

The rearrangement joins TRBV4-2 to TRBJ1-1, with D maybe TRBD1 (5 bases). Germline CDR1 is LGHNA and CDR2 is YNFKEQ. V was pared by 5 bases and J by 4 bases, with 17 bases between. This CDR3 is 15 amino acids long. The CDR3 DNA sequence: TGTGCCAGCAGCTCGGGGGAACGGGCGGTCACTGAAGCTTTCTTT. This sequence encodes CASSSGERAVTEAFF.

The chain recombines TRBV5-6 with TRBJ1-2, with 12 bases lining up with TRBD1. The CDR3 runs to 16 residues. Germline CDR1 SGHDT, CDR2 YYEEEE. V was pared by 0 bases and J by 7 bases, with 7 bases of the junction left unmatched. The CDR3 spells CASSLGSGTGGSGYTF. The CDR3 nucleotides are TGTGCCAGCAGCTTGGGTTCCGGGACAGGGGGCTCTGGCTACACCTTC. Filled out from reference TRBV5-6 and TRBJ1-2, the complete variable domain reads DAGVTQSPTHLIKTRGQQVTLRCSPKSGHDTVSWYQQALGQGPQFIFQYYEEEERQRGNFPDRFSGHQFPNYSSELNVNALLLGDSALYLCASSLGSGTGGSGYTFGSGTRLTVV.

V and J are TRBV27 and TRBJ1-2, with 9 bases fitting TRBD1. There are 15 residues in the CDR3. Germline CDR1 and CDR2: MNHEY and SMNVEV (reference sequence). Trimming cost V 4 bases and J 8 bases; bases outside gene matches: 11. The CDR3: CASSSHIQGAMGYTF. The CDR3 nucleotides read TGTGCCAGCAGTTCCCATATACAGGGGGCGATGGGCTACACCTTC.

CDR3 sequence: CASSLVGREGYTF. The CDR3 DNA sequence: TGTGCCAGCAGCTTGGTGGGTCGGGAAGGCTACACCTTC. J is TRBJ1-2 and V is TRBV7-3, with D unresolved. Germline values: CDR1 SGHTA, CDR2 FQGTGA. The CDR3 runs to 13 residues. The ends were cut back, 3 bases at V and 8 bases at J, with 13 bases in the middle.

As DNA, the CDR3 is TGCGCCAGCAGCCAAGAGAGGGGGCGACTGGGGTATGGCTACACCTTC. It specifies CASSQERGRLGYGYTF. The genes are TRBV4-3 and TRBJ1-2, with 7 nucleotides matching TRBD1. J lost 5 bases, V lost 0 bases, and 9 bases had no gene match. Germline V gene sequence: CDR1 LGHNA, CDR2 YSLEER. The length of the CDR3 is 16 residues.